These T cell receptor beta chains were read from a single sample in a study of control samples from healthy donors and cancer patients. The protocol was immunoSEQ multiplex PCR, while the TCRdb copy is restricted to in-frame clones and leaves out a portion. Of about 69,000 clones in the sample, roughly 91% were seen once. Specimen: PBMCs. The receptors were sampled from a man in his 60s with lung cancer. The conserved cysteine and the conserved F or W are not part of the CDR3 here. D genes are given only for firm matches.

v_call: TRBV12-3/TRBV12-4; j_call: TRBJ2-1; d_call: NA; cdr3_aa: ASWENSYNEQF
v_call: TRBV6-5; j_call: TRBJ1-4; d_call: TRBD1; cdr3_aa: ASSRRGQGVEKLF
v_call: TRBV4-1; j_call: TRBJ2-5; d_call: TRBD1; cdr3_aa: ASSPTGQGKETQY
v_call: TRBV24-1; j_call: TRBJ1-2; d_call: NA; cdr3_aa: ATSDSPEGQTYT
v_call: TRBV9; j_call: TRBJ1-3; d_call: NA; cdr3_aa: ASSLNSGNTIY
v_call: TRBV7-8; j_call: TRBJ1-5; d_call: NA; cdr3_aa: ASSSIRGGNQPQH
v_call: TRBV5-1; j_call: TRBJ2-7; d_call: TRBD2; cdr3_aa: ASSLAGTSGEQY
v_call: TRBV5-1; j_call: TRBJ1-1; d_call: TRBD1; cdr3_aa: ASSSTGDTEAF
v_call: TRBV5-8; j_call: TRBJ2-1; d_call: NA; cdr3_aa: ASSAGSSYNEQF
v_call: TRBV12-5; j_call: TRBJ2-3; d_call: TRBD1; cdr3_aa: ASGRDRNQINTDTQY
v_call: TRBV18; j_call: TRBJ1-6; d_call: NA; cdr3_aa: ASSPTGMRGNSPLH
v_call: TRBV30; j_call: TRBJ1-6; d_call: NA; cdr3_aa: AWRRGPNRSNSPLH
v_call: TRBV6-6; j_call: TRBJ1-1; d_call: NA; cdr3_aa: ASRTREAF
v_call: TRBV15; j_call: TRBJ1-2; d_call: NA; cdr3_aa: ATSRDGQGRGYT
v_call: TRBV18; j_call: TRBJ1-3; d_call: NA; cdr3_aa: ASLPTGSGNTIY
v_call: TRBV7-2; j_call: TRBJ1-1; d_call: NA; cdr3_aa: ASSLQGRVGTEAF
v_call: TRBV7-2; j_call: TRBJ2-2; d_call: TRBD2; cdr3_aa: ASSLDSGGANTGELF
v_call: TRBV6-5; j_call: TRBJ2-3; d_call: NA; cdr3_aa: AGRPGGTDTQY
v_call: TRBV7-3; j_call: TRBJ1-2; d_call: TRBD1; cdr3_aa: ASAPDRNNYGYT
v_call: TRBV5-4; j_call: TRBJ1-1; d_call: NA; cdr3_aa: ASSLGRAEGTEAF
v_call: TRBV5-1; j_call: TRBJ1-4; d_call: NA; cdr3_aa: ASAPRATNEKLF
v_call: TRBV10-2; j_call: TRBJ2-3; d_call: TRBD2; cdr3_aa: ASNIAGGGTDTQY
v_call: TRBV10-3; j_call: TRBJ1-4; d_call: TRBD1; cdr3_aa: AISRTLKQGGGGEKLF
v_call: TRBV5-6; j_call: TRBJ2-2; d_call: TRBD1; cdr3_aa: ASSAGTGLNTGELF
v_call: TRBV24-1; j_call: TRBJ2-4; d_call: TRBD2; cdr3_aa: ATSDPGGGAKNIQY
v_call: TRBV6-4; j_call: TRBJ1-5; d_call: NA; cdr3_aa: ASSSDSSNQPQH
v_call: TRBV6-1; j_call: TRBJ1-6; d_call: NA; cdr3_aa: ASSERSSYNSPLH
v_call: TRBV5-4; j_call: TRBJ2-1; d_call: NA; cdr3_aa: ASSLRGADYNEQF
v_call: TRBV24-1; j_call: TRBJ2-6; d_call: TRBD1; cdr3_aa: ATSETGVAANVLT
v_call: TRBV3-1/TRBV3-2; j_call: TRBJ1-6; d_call: NA; cdr3_aa: ASSVRRNSNSPLH
v_call: TRBV10-3; j_call: TRBJ2-1; d_call: TRBD1; cdr3_aa: AISGGQSSYNEQF
v_call: TRBV24-1; j_call: TRBJ2-2; d_call: TRBD1; cdr3_aa: ATSDMRTGVDTGELF
v_call: TRBV6-5; j_call: TRBJ2-2; d_call: TRBD1; cdr3_aa: ASSYSQGAAGELF
v_call: TRBV5-8; j_call: TRBJ1-3; d_call: NA; cdr3_aa: ASSFRISSGNTIY
v_call: TRBV5-1; j_call: TRBJ1-4; d_call: TRBD1; cdr3_aa: ASSSGQGREKLF
v_call: TRBV9; j_call: TRBJ2-5; d_call: NA; cdr3_aa: ASSVATGDQETQY
v_call: TRBV9; j_call: TRBJ1-1; d_call: NA; cdr3_aa: ASSPNTPSTEAF
v_call: TRBV7-9; j_call: TRBJ2-3; d_call: NA; cdr3_aa: ASSFGGGTDTQY
v_call: TRBV9; j_call: TRBJ1-2; d_call: NA; cdr3_aa: ASSVDGARGSAGYT
v_call: TRBV30; j_call: TRBJ1-4; d_call: NA; cdr3_aa: AWSPARSPLATNEKLF
v_call: TRBV5-1; j_call: TRBJ2-5; d_call: NA; cdr3_aa: ASSPGPSRGLVETQY
v_call: TRBV12-3/TRBV12-4; j_call: TRBJ2-1; d_call: NA; cdr3_aa: ASTPPTAVEQF
v_call: TRBV5-1; j_call: TRBJ2-2; d_call: NA; cdr3_aa: ASSLPGTSSSVLRSGELF
v_call: TRBV6-5; j_call: TRBJ2-5; d_call: NA; cdr3_aa: ASRAWGTQY
v_call: TRBV24-1; j_call: TRBJ2-2; d_call: NA; cdr3_aa: ATSDPSTGFTGELF
v_call: TRBV6-2/TRBV6-3; j_call: TRBJ2-2; d_call: NA; cdr3_aa: ASSYSITWSGTGELF
v_call: TRBV11-2; j_call: TRBJ2-3; d_call: NA; cdr3_aa: ASSRGGGDSSTDTQY
v_call: TRBV12-3/TRBV12-4; j_call: TRBJ1-2; d_call: NA; cdr3_aa: ASSYSNYGYT
v_call: TRBV15; j_call: TRBJ1-2; d_call: NA; cdr3_aa: ATSRAERASGYT
v_call: TRBV2; j_call: TRBJ1-6; d_call: NA; cdr3_aa: ASRATVTNSPLH
v_call: TRBV7-8; j_call: TRBJ2-6; d_call: NA; cdr3_aa: ASSPNRVSISGANVLT
v_call: TRBV2; j_call: TRBJ1-5; d_call: TRBD1; cdr3_aa: ASRTGTASNQPQH
v_call: TRBV6-5; j_call: TRBJ1-1; d_call: NA; cdr3_aa: ASSYTGREAF
v_call: TRBV9; j_call: TRBJ1-4; d_call: NA; cdr3_aa: ASSPLTHSTNEKLF
v_call: TRBV2; j_call: TRBJ1-2; d_call: TRBD1; cdr3_aa: ASKTGRGYGYT
v_call: TRBV7-3; j_call: TRBJ2-2; d_call: TRBD1; cdr3_aa: ASSPGQGATGELF
v_call: TRBV3-1/TRBV3-2; j_call: TRBJ1-6; d_call: NA; cdr3_aa: ASSQGGTYNSPLH
v_call: TRBV3-1/TRBV3-2; j_call: TRBJ1-2; d_call: NA; cdr3_aa: ASSQGRYGYT